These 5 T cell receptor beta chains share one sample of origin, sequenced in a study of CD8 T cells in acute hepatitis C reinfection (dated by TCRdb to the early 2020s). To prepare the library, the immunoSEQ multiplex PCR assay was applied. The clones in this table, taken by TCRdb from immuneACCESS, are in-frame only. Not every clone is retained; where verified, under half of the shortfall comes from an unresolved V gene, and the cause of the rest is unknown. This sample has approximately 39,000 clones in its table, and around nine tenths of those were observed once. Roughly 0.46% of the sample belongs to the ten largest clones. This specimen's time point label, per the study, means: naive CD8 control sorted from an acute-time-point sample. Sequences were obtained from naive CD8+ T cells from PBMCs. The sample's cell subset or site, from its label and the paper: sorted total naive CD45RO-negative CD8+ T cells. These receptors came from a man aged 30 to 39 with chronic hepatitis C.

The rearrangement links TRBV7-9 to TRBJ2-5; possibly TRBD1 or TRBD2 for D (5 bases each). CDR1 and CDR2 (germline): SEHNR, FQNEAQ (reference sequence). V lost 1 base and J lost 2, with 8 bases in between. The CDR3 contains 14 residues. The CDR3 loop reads CASSLGGGQETQYF. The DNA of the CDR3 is TGTGCCAGCAGCTTAGGGGGCGGGCAAGAGACCCAGTACTTC.

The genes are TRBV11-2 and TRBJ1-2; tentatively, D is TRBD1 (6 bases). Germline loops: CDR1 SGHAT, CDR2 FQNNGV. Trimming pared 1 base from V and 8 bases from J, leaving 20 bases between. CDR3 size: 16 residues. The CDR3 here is CASSLVVGHREYGYTF. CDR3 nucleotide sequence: TGTGCCAGCAGCTTAGTAGTAGGGCACAGGGAGTACGGCTACACCTTC.

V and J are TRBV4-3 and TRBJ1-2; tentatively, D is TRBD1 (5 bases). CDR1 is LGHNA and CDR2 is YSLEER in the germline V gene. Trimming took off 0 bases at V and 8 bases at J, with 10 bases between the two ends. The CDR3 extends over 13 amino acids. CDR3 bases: TGCGCCAGCAGCCAAGATCGAAGGGACGGCTACACCTTC. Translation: CASSQDRRDGYTF.

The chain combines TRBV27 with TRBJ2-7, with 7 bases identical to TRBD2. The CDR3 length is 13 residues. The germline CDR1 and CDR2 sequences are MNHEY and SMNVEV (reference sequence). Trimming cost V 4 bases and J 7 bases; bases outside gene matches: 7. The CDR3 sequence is CASSYGGGAEQYF. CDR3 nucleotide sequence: TGTGCCAGCAGTTACGGGGGAGGGGCGGAGCAGTACTTC.

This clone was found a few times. The CDR3 DNA reads TGTGCCAGCAGCTTAAATGGTCAGGGGATAAACATTCAGTACTTC. This sequence encodes CASSLNGQGINIQYF. V is TRBV7-9 and J is TRBJ2-4; possible D gene TRBD1, 6 bases. Germline-derived CDR1 and CDR2 are SEHNR and FQNEAQ (reference sequence). V gave up 2 bases and J gave up 6 bases, with 14 bases separating them. The CDR3 is 15 residues long.